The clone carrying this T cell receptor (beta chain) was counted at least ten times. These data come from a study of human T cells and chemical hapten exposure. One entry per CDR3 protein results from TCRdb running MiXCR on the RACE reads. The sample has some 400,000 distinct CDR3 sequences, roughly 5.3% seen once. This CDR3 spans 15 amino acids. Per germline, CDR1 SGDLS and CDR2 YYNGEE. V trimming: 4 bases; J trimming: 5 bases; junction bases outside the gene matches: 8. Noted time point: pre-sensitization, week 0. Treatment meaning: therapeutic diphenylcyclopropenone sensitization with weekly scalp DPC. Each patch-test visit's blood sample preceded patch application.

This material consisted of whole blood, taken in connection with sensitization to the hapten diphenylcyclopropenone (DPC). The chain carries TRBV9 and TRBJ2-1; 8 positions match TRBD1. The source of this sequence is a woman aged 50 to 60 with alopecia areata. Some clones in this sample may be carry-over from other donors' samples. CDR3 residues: CASSIRTGRNNEQFF. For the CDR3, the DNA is TGTGCCAGCAGCATCCGGACAGGGAGAAACAATGAGCAGTTCTTC.